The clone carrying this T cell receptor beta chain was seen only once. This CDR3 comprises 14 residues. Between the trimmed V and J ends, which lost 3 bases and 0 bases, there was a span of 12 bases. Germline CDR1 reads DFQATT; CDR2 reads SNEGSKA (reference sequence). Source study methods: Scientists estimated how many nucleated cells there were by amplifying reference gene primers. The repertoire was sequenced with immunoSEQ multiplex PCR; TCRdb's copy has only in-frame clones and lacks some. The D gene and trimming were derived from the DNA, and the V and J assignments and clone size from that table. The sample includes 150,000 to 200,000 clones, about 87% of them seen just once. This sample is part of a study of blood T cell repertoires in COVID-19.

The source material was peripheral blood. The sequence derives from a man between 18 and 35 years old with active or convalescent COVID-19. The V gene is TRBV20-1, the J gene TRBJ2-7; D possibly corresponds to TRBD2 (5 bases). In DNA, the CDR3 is TGCAGTGCTAGTTATGGACGGGGCTCCTACGAGCAGTACTTC. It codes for CSASYGRGSYEQYF.